The T cell receptor (beta chain) described here comes from a study of CD8 T cells in Susac syndrome. Whole-study context: Among the Susac syndrome patients sequenced, over five had active disease and about eight were in remission. Blood was drawn from Susac syndrome patients while they were therapy-naive, on corticosteroids, or on intravenous immunoglobulin alone. Points from the study as a whole: CD4+ T cell repertoires in Susac syndrome lacked clonal expansion.

About this clonotype: As yet, its antigen is unknown.

With random hexamers, roughly 0.45 to 1 ug RNA was reverse transcribed. Coverage of TCR beta CDR3 amplification by immunoSEQ multiplex PCR extended to 54 Vbeta and 13 Jbeta. TCRdb itself ran the immunoSEQ multiplex PCR reads through MiXCR, one entry per CDR3 protein. The table records roughly 140,000 distinct CDR3 sequences, roughly 96% of them present only once. The sequence was obtained from a human donor with Susac syndrome. The sample taken for sequencing was CD4+ T cells from PBMCs.

The CDR3 sequence: CASSTGQGGSYNEQFF. For the CDR3, the DNA is TGTGCCAGCAGTACCGGACAGGGGGGGTCCTACAATGAGCAGTTCTTC. J is TRBJ2-1 and V is TRBV28; the match to TRBD1 covers 10 bases. The V gene's germline CDR1 is MDHEN and CDR2 SYDVKM. V dropped 5 bases and J dropped 1; count of bases not matched to a gene: 5. CDR3 length: 16 residues.